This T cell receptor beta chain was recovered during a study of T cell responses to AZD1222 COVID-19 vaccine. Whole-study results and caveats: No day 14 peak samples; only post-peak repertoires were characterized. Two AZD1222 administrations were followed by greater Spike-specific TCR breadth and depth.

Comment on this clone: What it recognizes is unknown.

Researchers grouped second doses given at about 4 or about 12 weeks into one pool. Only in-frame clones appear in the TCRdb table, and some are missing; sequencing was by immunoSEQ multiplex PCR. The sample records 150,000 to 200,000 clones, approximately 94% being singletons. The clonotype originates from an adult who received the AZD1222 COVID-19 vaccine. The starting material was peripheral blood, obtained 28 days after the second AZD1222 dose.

In DNA form, the CDR3 reads TGTGCCAGCAGTTTAGGGACTAGCGGGAGCCACGAGCAGTACTTC. The encoded protein is CASSLGTSGSHEQYF. This rearrangement joins TRBV28 to TRBJ2-7, with 14 bases lining up with TRBD2. The CDR3 consists of 15 residues. The ends lost 2 bases at V and 5 bases at J; junction bases unmatched: 2. The germline V gene encodes CDR1 MDHEN and CDR2 SYDVKM.